The T cell receptor (beta chain) under discussion was sequenced for a study of shared clonotypes between healthy human individuals. Findings of the study overall: Owing to a small donor count, the genetic and exposure-history diversity represented was limited.

Per the germline V gene, CDR1 is SGHRS and CDR2 is YFSETQ. V lost 0 bases and J lost 7, with 11 bases in between. The CDR3 length is 14 residues. As to this clone: Its antigen is still unknown.

Replicate PCRs from sorted subsets contained approximately 220 ng DNA, which is some 32,000 T cell genomes. In the original analysis: Without quality scores, immunoSEQ junctional reads could not be filtered like full-length reads. Only in-frame clones appear in the TCRdb table, and some are missing; sequencing was by immunoSEQ multiplex PCR. Clonal size and the V and J genes are those of that table, whereas D and trimming came from the DNA. Of a few million clones in the sample, around 93% were seen once. This TCR was recovered from a man younger than 35 in good health. Some clones in this sample may be carry-over from other donors' samples. V is TRBV5-1 and J is TRBJ2-4; D gene unclear. Specimen: naive CD4+ T cells from PBMCs. Noted subset: CD45RA+ positively selected. CDR3 residues: CASSLEAGPNIQYF. The CDR3 DNA follows: TGCGCCAGCAGCTTGGAGGCCGGACCGAACATTCAGTACTTC.